This T cell receptor beta chain was sequenced during a study of T cells in Graves' hyperthyroidism and ophthalmopathy. TCR beta CDR3 sequences were amplified from RNA transcripts. The primer set for the first-round RT-PCR of the TCR CDR3 was HTBI. TCRdb passed the multiplex PCR reads through MiXCR, listing each CDR3 protein once. Among about 570,000 distinct CDR3 sequences listed, about 45% were seen once. A single count supports this clonotype. Its target is not known. V trimming: 6 bases; J trimming: 2 bases; junction bases outside the gene matches: 7. Per the germline V gene, CDR1 is SGHRS and CDR2 is YFSETQ. CDR3 length equals 14 residues. Findings and limits, study-wide: In simple terms, a model built on 13 V-J features told ophthalmopathy apart from stable hyperthyroidism.

This receptor was identified in an adult woman with Graves' disease, either hyperthyroidism or ophthalmopathy (not recorded which). Sequences were obtained from peripheral blood or thyroid tissue (not recorded which). The V and J genes are TRBV5-1 and TRBJ1-1, with TRBD1 identical over 7 bases. CDR3 nucleotide sequence: TGCGCCAGCAAAGATCCAGGGGGTAACACTGAAGCTTTCTTT. It codes for CASKDPGGNTEAFF.